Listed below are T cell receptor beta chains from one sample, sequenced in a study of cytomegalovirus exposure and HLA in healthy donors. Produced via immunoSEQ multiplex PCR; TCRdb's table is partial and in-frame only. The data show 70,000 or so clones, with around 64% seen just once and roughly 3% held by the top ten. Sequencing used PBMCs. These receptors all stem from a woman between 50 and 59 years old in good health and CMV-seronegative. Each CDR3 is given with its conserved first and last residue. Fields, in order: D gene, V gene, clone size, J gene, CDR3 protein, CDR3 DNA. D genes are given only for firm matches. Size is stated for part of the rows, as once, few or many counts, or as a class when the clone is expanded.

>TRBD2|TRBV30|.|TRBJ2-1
CAWMRETDEQFF
TGTGCCTGGATGCGGGAGACGGATGAGCAGTTCTTC
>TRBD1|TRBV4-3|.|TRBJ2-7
CASSQDRGSFSYEQYF
TGCGCCAGCAGCCAGGACAGGGGTAGTTTTTCCTACGAGCAGTACTTC
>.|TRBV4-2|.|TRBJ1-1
CASSQEPGMDTEAFF
TGTGCCAGCAGTCAAGAACCAGGGATGGACACTGAAGCTTTCTTT
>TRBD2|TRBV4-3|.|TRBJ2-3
CASSQEWFRAGNTDTQYF
TGCGCCAGCAGCCAAGAGTGGTTCCGAGCGGGGAACACAGATACGCAGTATTTT
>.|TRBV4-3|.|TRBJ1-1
CASSQGSVVRGTEAFF
TGCGCCAGCAGCCAAGGCTCAGTGGTTAGGGGCACTGAAGCTTTCTTT
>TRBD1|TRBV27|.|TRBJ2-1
CASTRTGSSYNEQFF
TGTGCCAGCACCAGGACAGGGAGCTCCTACAATGAGCAGTTCTTC
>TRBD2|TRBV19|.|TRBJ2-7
CASSPTSGDFYEQYF
TGTGCCAGTAGCCCGACTAGCGGGGATTTCTACGAGCAGTACTTC
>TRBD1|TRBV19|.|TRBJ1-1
CASSRNRGRGHTEAFF
TGTGCCAGTAGTCGAAACAGGGGGCGAGGTCACACTGAAGCTTTCTTT
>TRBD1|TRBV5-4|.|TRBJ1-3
CASSLRQGMSNTIYF
TGTGCCAGCAGCTTAAGACAGGGAATGAGCAACACCATATATTTT
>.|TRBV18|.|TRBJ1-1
CASSPSREFEAFF
TGTGCCAGCTCACCAAGCAGGGAATTTGAAGCTTTCTTT
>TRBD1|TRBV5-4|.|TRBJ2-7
CASSIDTGGEQYF
TGTGCCAGCAGCATAGACACAGGGGGCGAGCAGTACTTC
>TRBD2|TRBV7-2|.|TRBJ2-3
CASSLRPLAGVGSTDTQYF
TGTGCCAGCAGCCTACGGCCACTAGCGGGAGTGGGTAGCACAGATACGCAGTATTTT
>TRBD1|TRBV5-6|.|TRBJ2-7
CASSFPGQSSYEQYF
TGTGCCAGCAGCTTTCCGGGACAGAGCTCCTACGAGCAGTACTTC
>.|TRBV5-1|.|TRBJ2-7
CASSLGTDSGYEQYF
TGCGCCAGCAGCTTGGGGACGGACAGCGGCTACGAGCAGTACTTC
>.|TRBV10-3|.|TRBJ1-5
CAISESGRGQPQHF
TGTGCCATCAGTGAGTCAGGACGGGGTCAGCCCCAGCATTTT
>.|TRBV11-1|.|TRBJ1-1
CASSQTGNTEAFF
TGTGCCAGCAGCCAGACTGGGAACACTGAAGCTTTCTTT
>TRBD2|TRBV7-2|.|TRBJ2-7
CASSLMGVAGGYEQYF
TGTGCCAGCAGCTTAATGGGGGTAGCGGGAGGTTACGAGCAGTACTTC
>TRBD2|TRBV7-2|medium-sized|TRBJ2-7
CASSLGSSGRAHEQYF
TGTGCCAGCAGCTTAGGGTCCAGCGGGAGGGCCCACGAGCAGTACTTC